This entry lists 32 T cell receptor beta chains sequenced from one sample in a study of blood T cell repertoires in COVID-19. Profiled with immunoSEQ multiplex PCR; TCRdb holds only in-frame clones, not every one. Counted here are about 140,000 clones, 84% occurring once; the ten biggest clones make up about 8.9%. The material sequenced was peripheral blood. Receptors were obtained from a man aged 25-45 years with COVID-19, enrolled during active disease.

The chain has TRBV9 and TRBJ1-1; D perhaps matches TRBD1 (6 bases). Trimming removed 6 bases at V and 2 bases at J, with 11 bases between. The CDR3 is made up of 13 amino acids. Germline values: CDR1 SGDLS, CDR2 YYNGEE. CDR3 loop: CASNPQGNTEAFF. CDR3 DNA: TGTGCCAGCAACCCACAGGGAAACACTGAAGCTTTCTTT.

This CDR3 is CASSDRDREAFF. The DNA for the CDR3 is TGTGCCAGCAGTGACCGGGACAGAGAAGCTTTCTTT. The chain recombines TRBV6-1 with TRBJ1-1; 7 positions match TRBD1. The CDR3 contains 12 residues. Germline trimming cut 3 bases from V and 8 bases from J; bases unmatched to any gene: 3. Germline loops: CDR1 MNHNS, CDR2 SASEGT.

V and J are TRBV13 and TRBJ2-1; 13 nucleotides align to TRBD2. V was pared by 5 bases and J by 7 bases, with 5 bases of the junction left unmatched. This CDR3 spans 15 amino acids. Germline V gives CDR1 PRHDT, CDR2 FYEKMQ (reference sequence). The CDR3 DNA sequence: TGTGCCAGCAGCCATGGACTAGCGGGAGTGAATGAGCAGTTCTTC. It is translated as CASSHGLAGVNEQFF.

This sequence joins TRBV7-9 and TRBJ1-5; TRBD1 might be the D (5 bases). In germline, CDR1 is SEHNR, CDR2 FQNEAQ (reference sequence). Trimming stripped 1 base from V and 10 bases from J, with 8 bases between. This CDR3 is 12 amino acids long. CDR3 sequence (DNA): TGTGCCAGCAGCTTAGAGGGGTTACCCCAGCATTTT. Translated: CASSLEGLPQHF. Together with reference TRBV7-9 and TRBJ1-5, the CDR3 gives the full variable domain: DTGVSQNPRHKITKRGQNVTFRCDPISEHNRLYWYRQTLGQGPEFLTYFQNEAQLEKSRLLSDRFSAERPKGSFSTLEIQRTEQGDSAMYLCASSLEGLPQHFGDGTRLSIL.

This chain links TRBV2 with TRBJ1-2, with D possibly TRBD1 on 6 matching bases. Germline V lookup: CDR1 SNHLY, CDR2 FYNNEI. The V end was cut by 2 bases, the J end by 5 bases, with 12 bases between. The CDR3 has 14 residues. The CDR3 loop reads CASSETGQGYGYTF. The DNA of the CDR3 is TGTGCCAGCAGTGAAACTGGCCAGGGGTATGGCTACACCTTC.

The V and J genes are TRBV5-6 and TRBJ1-6; D not certain. V was shortened by 2 bases and J by 5 bases, with 14 bases between the two germline ends. This CDR3 is 16 amino acids long. Germline CDR1 reads SGHDT; CDR2 reads YYEEEE. The CDR3 DNA reads as TGTGCCAGCAGCTTTCACACTACGGCGAATAATTCACCCCTCCACTTT. This codes for CASSFHTTANNSPLHF. Variable domain in full (rest from reference TRBV5-6 and TRBJ1-6): DAGVTQSPTHLIKTRGQQVTLRCSPKSGHDTVSWYQQALGQGPQFIFQYYEEEERQRGNFPDRFSGHQFPNYSSELNVNALLLGDSALYLCASSFHTTANNSPLHFGNGTRLTVT.

The chain links TRBV11-2 to TRBJ2-3; 8 bases match TRBD1. CDR1 and CDR2 (germline): SGHAT, FQNNGV. The junction had 2 bases not matched to a gene; V was cut back by 1 base and J by 2 bases. The CDR3 loop spans 15 amino acids. Here the CDR3 reads CASSLGQGNTDTQYF. The DNA for the CDR3 is TGTGCCAGCAGCTTAGGACAGGGGAACACAGATACGCAGTATTTT.

The rearrangement links TRBV12-3 or TRBV12-4 to TRBJ1-2, with a possible D match to TRBD1 (6 bases). V lost 5 bases and J lost 6, with 10 bases in between. The CDR3 is made up of 12 amino acids. The chain's CDR3 is CASSGGGHGYTF. For the CDR3, the DNA is TGTGCCAGCAGTGGGGGCGGCCATGGCTACACCTTC.

The chain recombines TRBV2 with TRBJ2-5, with TRBD1 matching 9 bases. The CDR3 sequence is 13 residues long. The trim removed 5 bases at V and 4 bases at J, leaving 2 bases unmatched. Germline V CDR1 and CDR2: SNHLY, FYNNEI. CDR3 sequence reads: CASSRDRAETQYF. CDR3 coding DNA: TGTGCCAGCAGTCGGGACAGGGCAGAGACCCAGTACTTC.

The count of this clone is one. The chain uses TRBV5-4 and TRBJ2-7, with D perhaps TRBD1 (6 bases). V shed 1 base and J shed 2 bases, with 10 bases lying between them. CDR1 is SGHNT, CDR2 YYREEE, per germline (reference sequence). The CDR3 runs 14 residues. CDR3 nucleotide sequence: TGTGCCAGCAGCTTGTGGGACACCGCCTACGAGCAGTACTTC. Its protein is CASSLWDTAYEQYF. The variable domain in full, completed from reference TRBV5-4 and TRBJ2-7, reads ETGVTQSPTHLIKTRGQQVTLRCSSQSGHNTVSWYQQALGQGPQFIFQYYREEENGRGNFPPRFSGLQFPNYSSELNVNALELDDSALYLCASSLWDTAYEQYFGPGTRLTVT.

The chain uses TRBV12-3 or TRBV12-4 and TRBJ2-2; D not certain. The length of the CDR3 is 13 residues. Trimming removed 3 bases from V and 5 bases from J, with 7 bases in between. The CDR3 DNA follows: TGTGCCAGCAGTTTTCCCGGGACCGGGGAGCTGTTTTTT. Amino acid sequence: CASSFPGTGELFF.

This clone was seen once. This chain uses TRBV9 with TRBJ2-1; TRBD1 matches 7 bases. The CDR3 is made up of 14 amino acids. The V and J ends lost 4 bases and 10 bases, in that order; junction bases with no gene match: 11. CDR1 is SGDLS, CDR2 YYNGEE, per germline. CDR3: CASSPQGVPGEQFF. The DNA of the CDR3 is TGTGCCAGCAGCCCCCAGGGGGTCCCCGGCGAGCAGTTCTTC.

This sequence joins TRBV6-5 and TRBJ2-1; D possibly corresponds to TRBD1 (5 bases). V was shortened by 2 bases and J by 9 bases, with 11 bases between the two germline ends. The germline V gene encodes CDR1 MNHEY and CDR2 SVGAGI. The CDR3 runs to 13 residues. In DNA, the CDR3 is TGTGCCAGCAGTTACGGACCGCAGGGTGAGCAGTTCTTC. Residues: CASSYGPQGEQFF.

The V call is TRBV6-5, the J call TRBJ2-1, with a possible D match to TRBD2 (6 bases). The length of the CDR3 is 14 residues. Germline CDR1 MNHEY, CDR2 SVGAGI. Trimming shortened V by 7 bases and J by 3 bases, and 13 bases separated the two germline ends. The CDR3 loop is CASTAGTVYNEQFF. The DNA of the CDR3 is TGTGCCAGCACCGCCGGGACTGTCTACAATGAGCAGTTCTTC.

This chain uses TRBV28 with TRBJ2-7; 9 bases map to TRBD1. Germline lookup yields CDR1 MDHEN and CDR2 SYDVKM. The J segment lost 0 bases and the V segment lost 7 bases, leaving 13 bases of the junction unmatched. The CDR3 sequence is 17 residues long. CDR3 sequence reads: CASTRGPGQGYSYEQYF. Written as DNA, the CDR3 is TGTGCCAGCACCCGAGGCCCGGGACAGGGATACTCCTACGAGCAGTACTTC.

This clone was seen just once. This chain uses TRBV6-6 with TRBJ1-1; D is ambiguous. V was clipped by 8 bases and J by 6 bases, with 10 bases between them. CDR1 is MNHNY, CDR2 SVGAGI, per germline (reference sequence). The CDR3 extends over 11 amino acids. The DNA of the CDR3 is TGTGCCAGCCGAAGGGAGGCTGAAGCTTTCTTT. Its protein product is CASRREAEAFF.

The chain uses TRBV7-9 and TRBJ2-2, with 8 bases identical to TRBD2. Germline trimming cut 2 bases from V and 5 bases from J; bases unmatched to any gene: 13. The CDR3 contains 18 residues. Germline assignment: CDR1 SEHNR and CDR2 FQNEAQ (reference sequence). CDR3 DNA sequence: TGTGCCAGCAGCTTACCCTCGACTCCAGCGGGGGCAACCGGGGAGCTGTTTTTT. As protein: CASSLPSTPAGATGELFF.

CDR3 loop: CASSLYGGTEAFF. The CDR3 DNA sequence: TGTGCCAGCAGCTTATACGGGGGGACTGAAGCTTTCTTT. The rearrangement uses TRBV11-3 and TRBJ1-1, with a tentative D call TRBD1 (5 bases). CDR1 and CDR2 (germline): SGHNT, YENEEA. The CDR3 consists of 13 residues. V was clipped by 2 bases and J by 5 bases, with 9 bases between them. Full variable domain (rest looked up from reference TRBV11-3 and TRBJ1-1): EAGVVQSPRYKIIEKKQPVAFWCNPISGHNTLYWYLQNLGQGPELLIRYENEEAVDDSQLPKDRFSAERLKGVDSTLKIQPAELGDSAVYLCASSLYGGTEAFFGQGTRLTVV.

The J gene is TRBJ2-5, the V gene TRBV5-1; TRBD2 aligns across 7 bases. Unmatched junction bases numbered 16, after V lost 4 bases and J lost 4 bases. CDR1 SGHRS and CDR2 YFSETQ come from the germline V gene. This CDR3 region has 17 residues. The CDR3 sequence: CASSMVKRGDLAETQYF. CDR3 DNA sequence: TGCGCCAGCAGCATGGTGAAGCGGGGAGACCTTGCAGAGACCCAGTACTTC.

This chain's CDR3 is CASKGHGTRSTDTQYF. The CDR3 DNA reads as TGTGCCAGCAAGGGGCACGGAACCCGGAGCACAGATACGCAGTATTTT. The rearrangement links TRBV25-1 to TRBJ2-3; possible D gene TRBD1, 5 bases. The germline V and J ends were trimmed by 7 bases and 0 bases, with 17 bases remaining between them. The CDR3 is made up of 16 amino acids. The germline V gene encodes CDR1 MGHDK and CDR2 SYGVNS.

This chain connects TRBV5-1 to TRBJ1-5; D is possibly TRBD1 (6 bases). V shed 0 bases and J shed 4 bases, with 11 bases lying between them. Germline-derived CDR1 and CDR2 are SGHRS and YFSETQ. The CDR3 extends over 15 amino acids. DNA of the CDR3: TGCGCCAGCAGCTTGGGTACAGGGTGGAATCAGCCCCAGCATTTT. Translating it yields CASSLGTGWNQPQHF.

This clone appeared a single time. This rearrangement joins TRBV6-5 to TRBJ1-1; tentative D call: TRBD1 (6 bases). CDR1 is MNHEY and CDR2 is SVGAGI in the germline V gene. V lost 6 bases to trimming and J lost 1 base, with 15 bases between them. The CDR3 is 15 amino acids. The CDR3 DNA reads as TGTGCCAGCAGAACCGAACAGGGACAGAACACTGAAGCTTTCTTT. Its translation: CASRTEQGQNTEAFF.

This chain joins TRBV11-1 and TRBJ2-1; TRBD1 agrees at 8 bases. The CDR3 extends over 16 amino acids. Germline-derived CDR1 and CDR2 are SGHAT and FQDESV (reference sequence). V trimming: 5 bases; J trimming: 2 bases; junction bases outside the gene matches: 8. The CDR3 DNA follows: TGTGCCAGCAGCCCCAGGGGGCAATTGACCTACAATGAGCAGTTCTTC. It encodes CASSPRGQLTYNEQFF.

The chain carries TRBV19 and TRBJ1-4; TRBD1 matches at 9 bases. The CDR3 has 18 amino acids. Germline V gives CDR1 LNHDA, CDR2 SQIVND (reference sequence). The V gene end was trimmed by 6 bases and the J gene end by 0 bases; junction bases not matched to a gene: 11. In DNA, the CDR3 is TGTGCCAGTAGACCCCCTGTAGGGGACAGGGCAACTAATGAAAAACTGTTTTTT. Translated: CASRPPVGDRATNEKLFF.

V gene TRBV24-1 combines with J gene TRBJ2-5, with a weak D call TRBD2 (6 bases). Deletions cut 5 bases from V and 5 bases from J, with 14 bases between. This CDR3 spans 14 amino acids. The germline V gene has CDR1 KGHDR and CDR2 SFDVKD. CDR3 sequence reads: CATSVKGGGETQYF. DNA of the CDR3: TGTGCCACCAGTGTAAAAGGTGGAGGGGAGACCCAGTACTTC.

The chain has TRBV20-1 and TRBJ2-7; D unclear. Deletions cut 5 bases from V and 7 bases from J, with 12 bases between. Germline V gene data show CDR1 as DFQATT and CDR2 as SNEGSKA (reference sequence). The CDR3 loop spans 11 amino acids. CDR3 DNA: TGCAGTGCTGAACCTAGAGAGGAGCAGTACTTC. Protein sequence: CSAEPREEQYF.

V gene TRBV2 combines with J gene TRBJ2-2; D possibly corresponds to TRBD2 (6 bases). The ends were cut back, 2 bases at V and 9 bases at J, with 13 bases in the middle. CDR3 length equals 14 residues. Germline V gene lookup returns CDR1 SNHLY and CDR2 FYNNEI. The CDR3 DNA follows: TGTGCCAGCAGTGAAACCCGCGCGGGACGGGAGCTGTTTTTT. Translated, it gives CASSETRAGRELFF.

The rearrangement links TRBV10-3 to TRBJ2-7, with D maybe TRBD1 (5 bases). The V gene lost 0 bases and the J gene lost 2 bases, with 8 bases spanning the gap. Germline CDR1 reads ENHRY; CDR2 reads SYGVKD. The CDR3 runs to 14 residues. The CDR3 coding sequence is TGTGCCATCAGTGAGTCGATAGGGGCCTACGAGCAGTACTTC. It encodes CAISESIGAYEQYF.

The chain links TRBV30 to TRBJ2-3; the match to TRBD2 covers 9 bases. This CDR3 is built from 16 residues. Germline V gene sequence: CDR1 GTSNPN, CDR2 SVGIG (reference sequence). V lost 1 base to trimming and J lost 2 bases; unmatched junction nucleotides: 7. This chain's CDR3 is CAWSEPPGLATDTQYF. CDR3 DNA sequence: TGTGCCTGGAGTGAACCCCCGGGACTAGCCACAGATACGCAGTATTTT.

The chain links TRBV2 to TRBJ1-1, with 7 bases identical to TRBD1. Trimming removed 4 bases from V and 10 bases from J; junction bases left unmatched: 6. The CDR3 is made up of 12 amino acids. The germline gives CDR1 SNHLY, CDR2 FYNNEI. This CDR3 reads CASSGDRERAFF. CDR3 nucleotide sequence: TGTGCCAGCAGTGGTGACAGGGAGAGAGCTTTCTTT.

The gene calls are TRBV9 and TRBJ2-7, with TRBD2 matching 10 bases. V was pared by 0 bases and J by 5 bases, with 5 bases of the junction left unmatched. In germline, CDR1 is SGDLS, CDR2 YYNGEE. This CDR3 is built from 15 residues. CDR3 nucleotide sequence: TGTGCCAGCAGCGTAGGGGCTAGCGGGAGCGACGAGCAGTACTTC. Amino acids: CASSVGASGSDEQYF.

J is TRBJ1-3 and V is TRBV10-3; 7 nucleotides match TRBD1. The CDR3 contains 15 residues. The trim removed 5 bases at V and 2 bases at J, leaving 6 bases unmatched. CDR1 is ENHRY and CDR2 is SYGVKD in the germline V gene. CDR3 nucleotide sequence: TGTGCCATCAGTCAGCAGGGGGGTCCTGGAAACACCATATATTTT. Residues: CAISQQGGPGNTIYF.